The 9 T cell receptor beta chains listed next were all sequenced from one sample in a study of siplizumab effects on memory and regulatory T cells. The repertoire was sequenced with immunoSEQ multiplex PCR; TCRdb's copy has only in-frame clones and lacks some. The sample comprises about 100,000 clones, about 91% of which are singletons, and just over 2.5% rests with the top ten. Specimen: CD4+ T cells sorted from blood. The receptors originated from a human donor in good health. Some clones in this sample may be carry-over from other donors' samples.

This rearrangement joins TRBV5-4 to TRBJ2-3; no clear D gene. Trimming removed 4 bases from V and 3 bases from J, with 15 bases in between. This CDR3 has 15 residues. CDR1 and CDR2 from the germline V gene are SGHNT and YYREEE (reference sequence). The CDR3 DNA is TGTGCCAGCAGCAAAACCGGGTCCCGGACAGATACGCAGTATTTT. Translated: CASSKTGSRTDTQYF.

V is TRBV6-1 and J is TRBJ2-1, with 9 nucleotides matching TRBD2. CDR3 length: 12 amino acids. Germline-derived CDR1 and CDR2 are MNHNS and SASEGT. J lost 12 bases, V lost 4 bases, and 4 bases had no gene match. The CDR3 DNA follows: TGTGCCAGCAGTGGAGGCGGGAGGGCGCAGTTCTTC. Its protein is CASSGGGRAQFF.

This clone turned up a few times. This chain joins TRBV7-2 and TRBJ2-2; the D gene could be TRBD1 or TRBD2 (5 bases each). The CDR3 is made up of 13 amino acids. Germline CDR1 reads SGHTA; CDR2 reads FQGNSA. Trimming took off 6 bases at V and 8 bases at J, with 13 bases between the two ends. DNA of the CDR3: TGTGCCAGCAGACTAGGGGCGTTTGGGGAGCTGTTTTTT. This sequence encodes CASRLGAFGELFF.

This clone has just one count. The V call is TRBV7-2, the J call TRBJ2-3; no reliable D call. The ends were cut back, 1 base at V and 6 bases at J, with 11 bases in the middle. CDR1 and CDR2 from the germline V gene are SGHTA and FQGNSA. The CDR3 is made up of 14 amino acids. Here the CDR3 reads CASSLEARRDTQYF. CDR3 DNA sequence: TGTGCCAGCAGCTTAGAGGCCCGCAGGGATACGCAGTATTTT.

The V gene is TRBV28, the J gene TRBJ2-1; weak D call: TRBD1 (6 bases). V lost 8 bases to trimming and J lost 6 bases, with 14 bases between them. The germline gives CDR1 MDHEN, CDR2 SYDVKM. The CDR3 extends over 13 amino acids. CDR3 nucleotides: TGTGCCAGCGAGAGGGGGTCTACCAATGAGCAGTTCTTC. Amino acids: CASERGSTNEQFF.

This clone was detected many times. The sample carries other DNA sequences with the same CDR3. The chain carries TRBV30 and TRBJ1-5, with 7 bases matching TRBD1. The CDR3 is made up of 13 amino acids. V lost 3 bases and J lost 4; bases outside the gene matches: 3. Per germline, CDR1 GTSNPN and CDR2 SVGIG (reference sequence). The CDR3 sequence: CAWSPQGNQPQHF. The CDR3 nucleotides are TGTGCCTGGAGCCCACAGGGGAATCAGCCCCAGCATTTT.

This clone was counted once. The rearrangement joins TRBV6-6 to TRBJ1-4; 9 bases agree with TRBD1. The ends lost 5 bases at V and 10 bases at J; junction bases unmatched: 8. The CDR3 is 14 residues long. Germline V gene data show CDR1 as MNHNY and CDR2 as SVGAGI (reference sequence). The chain's CDR3 is CASSHRTGAAKLFF. The DNA for the CDR3 is TGTGCCAGCAGTCACCGGACAGGGGCCGCAAAACTGTTTTTT.

The chain couples TRBV6-1 to TRBJ1-1; D is unclear. This CDR3 contains 13 residues. Germline CDR1 reads MNHNS; CDR2 reads SASEGT. Trimming left V 1 base short and J 5 bases short, with 8 bases between. CDR3 sequence reads: CASSEVGWTEAFF. The CDR3 coding sequence is TGTGCCAGCAGTGAAGTCGGGTGGACTGAAGCTTTCTTT.

The J gene is TRBJ2-7, the V gene TRBV7-2; 11 positions match TRBD2. Germline values: CDR1 SGHTA, CDR2 FQGNSA. CDR3 length: 15 amino acids. V gave up 5 bases and J gave up 5 bases; unmatched junction bases: 8. CDR3 residues: CASSPLAGGPDEQYF. CDR3 bases: TGTGCCAGCAGCCCTTTAGCGGGAGGGCCCGACGAGCAGTACTTC.